The present T cell receptor (beta chain) was sequenced within a study of PD-1 blockade in classical Hodgkin lymphoma. Using immunoSEQ multiplex PCR, the repertoire was profiled, and TCRdb retains in-frame clones only, with some absent. The sample shows 70,000 or so clones, about 94% of them seen only once. Germline values: CDR1 SNHLY, CDR2 FYNNEI. With 5 bases removed from V and 8 bases from J, the gap between germline ends came to 15 bases. The CDR3 loop spans 13 amino acids. The time point here: newly diagnosed, previously untreated cHL patient sample. The sample comprised peripheral blood mononuclear cells (PBMCs). The TCR was taken from a human donor with classical Hodgkin lymphoma. The chain employs TRBV2 and TRBJ1-1; no clear D. Here the CDR3 DNA reads TGTGCCAGCAGTCCTAGGGTAGGGAGGGAAGCTTTCTTT. This gives the protein CASSPRVGREAFF.